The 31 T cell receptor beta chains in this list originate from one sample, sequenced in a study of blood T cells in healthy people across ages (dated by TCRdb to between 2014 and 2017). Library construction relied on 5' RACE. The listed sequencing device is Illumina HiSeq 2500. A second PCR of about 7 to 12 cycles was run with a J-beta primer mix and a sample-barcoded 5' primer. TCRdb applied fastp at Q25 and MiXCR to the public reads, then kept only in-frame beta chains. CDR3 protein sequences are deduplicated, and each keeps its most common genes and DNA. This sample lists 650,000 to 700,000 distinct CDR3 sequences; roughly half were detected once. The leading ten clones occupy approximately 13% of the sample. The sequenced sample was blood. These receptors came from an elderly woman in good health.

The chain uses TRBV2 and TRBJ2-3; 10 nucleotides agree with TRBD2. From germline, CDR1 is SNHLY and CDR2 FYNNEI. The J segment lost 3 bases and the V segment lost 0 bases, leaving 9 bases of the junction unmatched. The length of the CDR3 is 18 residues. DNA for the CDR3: TGTGCCAGCAGTGAAGCTGCTAGCGGGAGCTTGGGTACAGATACGCAGTATTTT. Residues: CASSEAASGSLGTDTQYF.

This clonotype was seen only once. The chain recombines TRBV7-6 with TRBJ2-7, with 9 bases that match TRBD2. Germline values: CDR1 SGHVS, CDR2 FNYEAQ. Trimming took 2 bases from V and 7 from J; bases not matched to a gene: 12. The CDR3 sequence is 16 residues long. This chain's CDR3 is CASSLTKTSGYNEQYF. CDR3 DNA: TGTGCCAGCAGCTTAACAAAGACTAGCGGTTACAATGAGCAGTACTTC.

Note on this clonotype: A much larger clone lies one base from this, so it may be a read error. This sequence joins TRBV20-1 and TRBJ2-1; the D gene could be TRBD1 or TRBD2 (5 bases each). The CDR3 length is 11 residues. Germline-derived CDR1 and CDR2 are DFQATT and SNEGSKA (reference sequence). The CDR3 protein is CNARRENEQFF. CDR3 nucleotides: TGCAATGCTCGCAGGGAGAATGAGCAGTTCTTC.

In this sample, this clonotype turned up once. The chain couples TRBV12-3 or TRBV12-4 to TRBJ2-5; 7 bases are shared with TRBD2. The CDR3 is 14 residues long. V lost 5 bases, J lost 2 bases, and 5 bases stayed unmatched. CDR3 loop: CASSKPGLQETQYF. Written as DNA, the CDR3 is TGTGCCAGCAGTAAACCGGGACTACAAGAGACCCAGTACTTC.

CDR3 DNA sequence: TGTGCCAGCAGTTTCCCCGGGACTAGCGGCTCCTACGAGCAGTACTTC. It is translated as CASSFPGTSGSYEQYF. The gene calls are TRBV12-3 or TRBV12-4 and TRBJ2-7; 11 bases match TRBD2. This CDR3 is 16 amino acids long. J gave up 0 bases and V 3 bases, and 4 bases lay outside the gene matches.

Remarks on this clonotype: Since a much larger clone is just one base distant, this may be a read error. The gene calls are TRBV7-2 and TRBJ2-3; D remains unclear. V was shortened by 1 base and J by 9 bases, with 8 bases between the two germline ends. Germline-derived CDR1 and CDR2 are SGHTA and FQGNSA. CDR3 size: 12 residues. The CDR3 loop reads CTSSLEVGTQYF. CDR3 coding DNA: TGTACCAGCAGCTTAGAGGTTGGGACGCAGTATTTT.

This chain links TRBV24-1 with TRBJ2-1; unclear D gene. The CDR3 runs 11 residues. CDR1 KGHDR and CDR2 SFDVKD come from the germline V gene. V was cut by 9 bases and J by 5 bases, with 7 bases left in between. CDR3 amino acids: CATGRNNEQFF. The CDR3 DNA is TGTGCCACCGGCAGAAACAATGAGCAGTTCTTC.

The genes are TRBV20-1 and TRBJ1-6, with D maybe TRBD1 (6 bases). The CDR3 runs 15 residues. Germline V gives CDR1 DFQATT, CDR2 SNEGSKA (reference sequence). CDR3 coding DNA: TGCAGCGCCAGATCCCGACAAGGGGGGCTGGATCCCCTCCACTTT. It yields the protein CSARSRQGGLDPLHF.

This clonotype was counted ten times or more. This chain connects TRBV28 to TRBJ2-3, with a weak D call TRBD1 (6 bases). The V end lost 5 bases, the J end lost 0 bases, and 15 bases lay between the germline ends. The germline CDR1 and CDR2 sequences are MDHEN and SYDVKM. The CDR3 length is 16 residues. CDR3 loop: CASSHNRDGSTDTQYF. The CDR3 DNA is TGTGCCAGCAGTCATAACAGGGACGGGAGCACAGATACGCAGTATTTT.

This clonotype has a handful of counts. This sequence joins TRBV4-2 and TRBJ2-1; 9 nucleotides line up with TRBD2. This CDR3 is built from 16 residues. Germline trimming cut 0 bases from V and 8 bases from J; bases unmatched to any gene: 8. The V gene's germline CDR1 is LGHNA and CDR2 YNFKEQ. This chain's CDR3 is CASSQDQAGGRDEQFF. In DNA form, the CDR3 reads TGTGCCAGCAGCCAAGATCAGGCGGGGGGGCGAGATGAGCAGTTCTTC.

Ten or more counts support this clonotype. Written as DNA, the CDR3 is TGTGCCAGCAGGCGGACTAGCGCGGAGACCCAGTACTTC. Protein product: CASRRTSAETQYF. The chain joins TRBV28 to TRBJ2-5; the match to TRBD2 covers 9 bases. The CDR3 consists of 13 residues. With 6 bases clipped from V and 5 bases from J, the junction kept 4 bases outside the gene matches. Germline V CDR1 and CDR2: MDHEN, SYDVKM.

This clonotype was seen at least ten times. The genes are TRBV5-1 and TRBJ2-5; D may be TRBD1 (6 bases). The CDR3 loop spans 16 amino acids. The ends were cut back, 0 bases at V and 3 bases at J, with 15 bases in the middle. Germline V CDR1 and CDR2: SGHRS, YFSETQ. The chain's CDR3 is CASSLAERTVKETQYF. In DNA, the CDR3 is TGCGCCAGCAGCTTGGCCGAAAGGACAGTGAAAGAGACCCAGTACTTC.

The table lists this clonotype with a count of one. The CDR3 coding sequence is TGTGCCAGCAGTCCTCCGGGCTCTGGAAACACCATATATTTT. It is translated as CASSPPGSGNTIYF. J is TRBJ1-3 and V is TRBV12-3 or TRBV12-4; D is ambiguous. CDR3 length: 14 residues. Trimming pared 5 bases from V and 0 bases from J, leaving 8 bases between.

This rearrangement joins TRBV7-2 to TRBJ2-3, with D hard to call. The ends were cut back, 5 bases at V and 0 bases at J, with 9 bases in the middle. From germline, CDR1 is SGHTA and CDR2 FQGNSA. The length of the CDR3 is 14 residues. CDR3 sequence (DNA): TGTGCCAGCAGCGCCCTCTCTAGCACAGATACGCAGTATTTT. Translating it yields CASSALSSTDTQYF.

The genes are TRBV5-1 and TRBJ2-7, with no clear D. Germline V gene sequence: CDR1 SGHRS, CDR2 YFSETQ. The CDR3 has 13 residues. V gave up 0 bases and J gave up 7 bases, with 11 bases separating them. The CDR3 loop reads CASSLDNRSEQYF. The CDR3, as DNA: TGCGCCAGCAGCTTGGATAATCGTTCGGAGCAGTACTTC.

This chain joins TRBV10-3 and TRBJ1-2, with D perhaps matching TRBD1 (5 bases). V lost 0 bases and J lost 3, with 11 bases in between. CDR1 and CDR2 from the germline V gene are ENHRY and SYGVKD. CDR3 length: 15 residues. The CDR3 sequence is CAISESPGRDYGYTF. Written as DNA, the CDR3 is TGTGCCATCAGTGAGTCTCCGGGACGGGACTATGGCTACACCTTC.

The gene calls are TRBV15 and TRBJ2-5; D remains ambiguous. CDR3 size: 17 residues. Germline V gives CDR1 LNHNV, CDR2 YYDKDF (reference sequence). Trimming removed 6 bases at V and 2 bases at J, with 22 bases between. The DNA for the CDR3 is TGTGCCACCAGGGGCGATGGTTTTTTCCAGAGTCAAGAGACCCAGTACTTC. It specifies CATRGDGFFQSQETQYF.

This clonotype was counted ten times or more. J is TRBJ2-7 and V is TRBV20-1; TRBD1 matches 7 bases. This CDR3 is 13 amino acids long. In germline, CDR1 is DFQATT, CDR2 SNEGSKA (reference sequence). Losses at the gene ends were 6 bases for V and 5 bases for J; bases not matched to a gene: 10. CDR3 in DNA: TGCAGTGCCCGCCGACAGGGTTCACACGAGCAGTACTTC. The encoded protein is CSARRQGSHEQYF.

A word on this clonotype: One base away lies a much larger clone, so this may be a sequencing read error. This CDR3 reads CASSVGTGADTQYF. Here the CDR3 DNA reads TGTGCCAGCAGCGTAGGGACAGGGGCAGATACGCAGTATTTT. The J gene is TRBJ2-3, the V gene TRBV7-6; TRBD1 matches 10 bases. The CDR3 runs 14 residues. Germline CDR1 and CDR2: SGHVS and FNYEAQ. J was trimmed by 4 bases and V by 5 bases; bases with no gene match: 3.

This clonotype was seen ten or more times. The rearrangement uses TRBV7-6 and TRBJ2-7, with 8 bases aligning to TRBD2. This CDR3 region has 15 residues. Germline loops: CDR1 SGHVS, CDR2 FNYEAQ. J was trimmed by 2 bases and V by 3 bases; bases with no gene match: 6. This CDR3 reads CASSLQAGEAYEQYF. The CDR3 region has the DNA TGTGCCAGCAGCTTGCAAGCGGGAGAGGCCTACGAGCAGTACTTC.

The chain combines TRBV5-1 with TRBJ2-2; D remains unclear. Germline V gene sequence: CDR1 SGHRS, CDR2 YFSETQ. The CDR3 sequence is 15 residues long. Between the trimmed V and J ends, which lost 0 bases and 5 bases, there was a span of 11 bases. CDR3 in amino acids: CASSLVAGPTGELFF. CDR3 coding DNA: TGCGCCAGCAGCTTGGTGGCAGGACCTACCGGGGAGCTGTTTTTT.

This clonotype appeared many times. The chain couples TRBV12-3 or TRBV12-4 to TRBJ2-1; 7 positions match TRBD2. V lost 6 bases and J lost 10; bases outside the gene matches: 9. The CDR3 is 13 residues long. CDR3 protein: CASSRGVDWEQFF. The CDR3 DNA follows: TGTGCCAGCAGCCGGGGGGTGGACTGGGAGCAGTTCTTC.

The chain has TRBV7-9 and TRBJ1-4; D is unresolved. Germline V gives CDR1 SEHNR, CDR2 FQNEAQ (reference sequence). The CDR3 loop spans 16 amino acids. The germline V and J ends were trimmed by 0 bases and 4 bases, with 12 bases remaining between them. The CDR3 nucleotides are TGTGCCAGCAGCTTAGCCAGGACGGATTTTAATGAAAAACTGTTTTTT. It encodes CASSLARTDFNEKLFF.

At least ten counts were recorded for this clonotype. As DNA, the CDR3 is TGTGCCAGCAGGGACGGGGGGAACAATGAGCAGTTCTTC. Protein: CASRDGGNNEQFF. The J gene is TRBJ2-1, the V gene TRBV2, with TRBD2 identical over 7 bases. The CDR3 covers 13 residues. Germline CDR1 and CDR2: SNHLY and FYNNEI. With V trimmed by 6 bases and J by 5 bases, 4 bases remained unmatched.

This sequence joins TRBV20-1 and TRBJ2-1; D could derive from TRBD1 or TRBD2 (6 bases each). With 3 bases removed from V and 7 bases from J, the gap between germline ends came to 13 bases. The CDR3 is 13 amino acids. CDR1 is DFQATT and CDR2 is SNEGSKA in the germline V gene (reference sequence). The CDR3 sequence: CSASTGATNEQFF. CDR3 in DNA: TGCAGTGCTAGCACGGGGGCTACTAATGAGCAGTTCTTC.

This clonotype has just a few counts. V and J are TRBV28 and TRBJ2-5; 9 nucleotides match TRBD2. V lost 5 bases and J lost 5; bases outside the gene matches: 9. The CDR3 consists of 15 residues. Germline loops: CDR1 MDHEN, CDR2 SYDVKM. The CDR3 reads CASSDPRGGSETQYF. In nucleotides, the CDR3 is TGTGCCAGCAGTGACCCGCGGGGGGGGAGCGAGACCCAGTACTTC.

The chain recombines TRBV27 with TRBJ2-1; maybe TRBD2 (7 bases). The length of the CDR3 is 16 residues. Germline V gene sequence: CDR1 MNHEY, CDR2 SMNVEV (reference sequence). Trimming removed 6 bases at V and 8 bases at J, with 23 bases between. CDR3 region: CASSRGWGGPNDEQFF. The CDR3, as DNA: TGTGCCAGCAGCCGTGGGTGGGGGGGGCCGAACGATGAGCAGTTCTTC.

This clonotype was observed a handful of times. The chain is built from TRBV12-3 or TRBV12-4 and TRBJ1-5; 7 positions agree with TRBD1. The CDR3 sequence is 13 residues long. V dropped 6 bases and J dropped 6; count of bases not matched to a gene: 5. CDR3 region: CASRNRGSQPQHF. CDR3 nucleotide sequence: TGTGCCAGCAGAAACAGGGGAAGTCAGCCCCAGCATTTT.

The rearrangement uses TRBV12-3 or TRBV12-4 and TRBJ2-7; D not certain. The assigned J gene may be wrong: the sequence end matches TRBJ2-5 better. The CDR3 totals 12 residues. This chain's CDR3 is CASSLGSKTQYF. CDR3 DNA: TGTGCCAGTAGTCTAGGGTCGAAGACCCAGTACTTC.

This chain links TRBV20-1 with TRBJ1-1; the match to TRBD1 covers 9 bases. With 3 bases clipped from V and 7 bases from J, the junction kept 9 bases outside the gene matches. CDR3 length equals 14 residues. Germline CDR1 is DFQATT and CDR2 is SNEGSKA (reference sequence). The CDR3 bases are TGCAGTGCTAGTGGCTCGGTGACAGGGGGTGAAGCTTTCTTT. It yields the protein CSASGSVTGGEAFF.

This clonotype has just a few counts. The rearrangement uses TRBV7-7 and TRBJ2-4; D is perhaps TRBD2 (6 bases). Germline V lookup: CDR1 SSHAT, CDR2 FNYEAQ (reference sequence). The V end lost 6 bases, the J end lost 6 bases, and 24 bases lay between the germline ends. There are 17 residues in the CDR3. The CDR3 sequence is CASRIKSAWPEGNIQYF. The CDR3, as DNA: TGTGCCAGCAGAATAAAGAGCGCGTGGCCGGAGGGAAACATTCAGTACTTC.